These 21 T cell receptor beta chains were sequenced from one sample in a study of cytomegalovirus exposure and HLA in healthy donors. Sequencing used immunoSEQ multiplex PCR; TCRdb keeps in-frame clones, though not all of them. Among under 200,000 clones listed, 70% to 90% were seen once. The sample was PBMCs. The source is a woman aged 25 to 39 in good health and CMV-seronegative.

This clone was observed a single time. The rearrangement uses TRBV7-2 and TRBJ1-6, with a weak D call TRBD1 (6 bases). This CDR3 spans 15 amino acids. Germline V lookup: CDR1 SGHTA, CDR2 FQGNSA. Trimming shortened V by 1 base and J by 7 bases, and 11 bases separated the two germline ends. CDR3 amino acids: CASSLGGGINSPLHF. The CDR3 nucleotides are TGTGCCAGCAGCTTAGGAGGGGGGATCAATTCACCCCTCCACTTT. The complete variable domain, with remaining parts taken from reference TRBV7-2 and TRBJ1-6, reads GAGVSQSPSNKVTEKGKDVELRCDPISGHTALYWYRQSLGQGLEFLIYFQGNSAPDKSGLPSDRFSAERTGGSVSTLTIQRTQQEDSAVYLCASSLGGGINSPLHFGNGTRLTVT.

The chain couples TRBV2 to TRBJ1-5, with D possibly being TRBD1 (5 bases). V dropped 4 bases and J dropped 9 bases, with 19 bases sitting between them. Germline values: CDR1 SNHLY, CDR2 FYNNEI. The CDR3 totals 15 residues. CDR3: CASSVRKGLGGPQHF. For the CDR3, the DNA is TGTGCCAGCAGTGTGCGAAAGGGGTTGGGAGGGCCCCAGCATTTT.

The gene calls are TRBV5-6 and TRBJ1-5; TRBD1 might be the D (6 bases). V was cut by 1 base and J by 2 bases, with 22 bases left in between. Germline assignment: CDR1 SGHDT and CDR2 YYEEEE. The CDR3 consists of 19 residues. CDR3 nucleotides: TGTGCCAGCAGCTTGTACGTTTGGGGGGCCAGGGACGGCAATCAGCCCCAGCATTTT. Translated: CASSLYVWGARDGNQPQHF.

This clone came up once. The V and J genes are TRBV30 and TRBJ1-1; unclear D gene. Germline CDR1 reads GTSNPN; CDR2 reads SVGIG (reference sequence). The V end lost 8 bases, the J end lost 1 base, and 11 bases lay between the germline ends. The CDR3 extends over 12 amino acids. Here the CDR3 reads CAASPTNTEAFF. The CDR3 nucleotides read TGTGCCGCCAGCCCTACGAACACTGAAGCTTTCTTT.

This chain connects TRBV18 to TRBJ1-5; 9 positions agree with TRBD1. V dropped 3 bases and J dropped 6; count of bases not matched to a gene: 9. This CDR3 has 16 amino acids. The germline V gene has CDR1 KGHSH and CDR2 LQKENI. The CDR3 DNA reads as TGTGCCAGCTCACCCCGGGACAGGGCTTCGGCTCAGCCCCAGCATTTT. This gives the protein CASSPRDRASAQPQHF. Drawing the rest from reference TRBV18 and TRBJ1-5, the complete variable domain is NAGVMQNPRHLVRRRGQEARLRCSPMKGHSHVYWYRQLPEEGLKFMVYLQKENIIDESGMPKERFSAEFPKEGPSILRIQQVVRGDSAAYFCASSPRDRASAQPQHFGDGTRLSIL.

The V call is TRBV6-4, the J call TRBJ1-1; no reliable D call. This CDR3 contains 13 residues. From germline, CDR1 is MRHNA and CDR2 SNTAGT. Trimming left V 4 bases short and J 2 bases short, with 8 bases between. CDR3 bases: TGTGCCAGCAGTGTGACTGAAAACACTGAAGCTTTCTTT. Amino acids: CASSVTENTEAFF.

The chain is built from TRBV6-5 and TRBJ2-7; TRBD1 matches 7 bases. The germline V gene has CDR1 MNHEY and CDR2 SVGAGI. The CDR3 length is 14 residues. V shed 5 bases and J 6 bases; nucleotides not matched to a gene: 10. CDR3 residues: CASSLDRVGGEQYF. The DNA for the CDR3 is TGTGCCAGCAGTCTCGACAGGGTTGGGGGCGAGCAGTACTTC.

This sequence joins TRBV7-9 and TRBJ2-7; weak D call: TRBD2 (5 bases). Germline V gene lookup returns CDR1 SEHNR and CDR2 FQNEAQ (reference sequence). V shed 4 bases and J shed 5 bases, with 12 bases lying between them. The CDR3 has 13 amino acids. This CDR3 reads CASSSSGSNEQYF. In DNA form, the CDR3 reads TGTGCCAGCAGCTCTAGTGGGAGCAACGAGCAGTACTTC.

This chain links TRBV13 with TRBJ1-4; 8 bases align to TRBD1. Losses at the gene ends were 1 base for V and 0 bases for J; bases not matched to a gene: 4. Germline CDR1 PRHDT, CDR2 FYEKMQ (reference sequence). The CDR3 has 17 amino acids. The CDR3 nucleotides are TGTGCCAGCAGCTTAGCAGGACAGGGTGCAACTAATGAAAAACTGTTTTTT. This encodes CASSLAGQGATNEKLFF.

This chain joins TRBV6-6 and TRBJ2-7; D may be TRBD1 or TRBD2 (6 bases each). This CDR3 is built from 14 residues. In germline, CDR1 is MNHNY, CDR2 SVGAGI (reference sequence). V lost 2 bases to trimming and J lost 3 bases, with 11 bases between them. The CDR3 sequence: CASSYGGQGYEQYF. In nucleotides, the CDR3 is TGTGCCAGCAGTTACGGGGGGCAAGGCTACGAGCAGTACTTC.

The chain has TRBV6-5 and TRBJ1-2; D uncertain. Trimming left V 0 bases short and J 2 bases short, with 7 bases between. CDR3 size: 14 residues. The germline CDR1 and CDR2 sequences are MNHEY and SVGAGI. The CDR3: CASSYSPGNYGYTF. The CDR3 DNA sequence: TGTGCCAGCAGTTACTCACCGGGAAACTATGGCTACACCTTC.

This clone was detected once. The rearrangement links TRBV10-3 to TRBJ2-7; 13 bases fit TRBD2. This CDR3 is built from 15 residues. The ends lost 4 bases at V and 6 bases at J; junction bases unmatched: 6. CDR1 is ENHRY and CDR2 is SYGVKD in the germline V gene. The CDR3 here is CAISGTSGSTSEQYF. The DNA for the CDR3 is TGTGCCATCAGTGGGACTAGCGGGAGTACTTCCGAGCAGTACTTC.

The chain employs TRBV2 and TRBJ2-7; TRBD1 matches 7 bases. From germline, CDR1 is SNHLY and CDR2 FYNNEI. The CDR3 is made up of 14 amino acids. V gave up 6 bases and J gave up 3 bases; unmatched junction bases: 8. CDR3 protein: CASRARDRGYEQYF. In DNA form, the CDR3 reads TGTGCCAGCAGGGCTCGGGACAGAGGCTACGAGCAGTACTTC.

V gene TRBV5-1 combines with J gene TRBJ2-7, with D perhaps TRBD1 (6 bases). Trimming removed 4 bases from V and 4 bases from J, with 12 bases in between. CDR1 and CDR2 (germline): SGHRS, YFSETQ. The CDR3 consists of 13 residues. The CDR3 here is CASSGDRSYEQYF. Written as DNA, the CDR3 is TGCGCCAGCAGCGGCGACAGGAGTTACGAGCAGTACTTC.

V is TRBV7-2 and J is TRBJ2-1; TRBD2 agrees at 8 bases. The V gene end was trimmed by 1 base and the J gene end by 10 bases; junction bases not matched to a gene: 12. Germline loops: CDR1 SGHTA, CDR2 FQGNSA. The CDR3 runs 16 residues. DNA of the CDR3: TGTGCCAGCAGCTTAGAGGCGGGAGGCCGTTTAGGAGAGCAGTTCTTC. Translated: CASSLEAGGRLGEQFF.

The genes are TRBV6-6 and TRBJ2-1; D perhaps matches TRBD2 (5 bases). Germline V gene data show CDR1 as MNHNY and CDR2 as SVGAGI (reference sequence). The CDR3 covers 16 residues. V lost 2 bases and J 4 bases, leaving 15 bases between the germline ends. Here the CDR3 DNA reads TGTGCCAGCAGTTACCCCACTACTAGGGAATACAATGAGCAGTTCTTC. Translating gives CASSYPTTREYNEQFF.

The chain employs TRBV19 and TRBJ2-2; 12 bases match TRBD2. V lost 5 bases, J lost 4 bases, and 8 bases stayed unmatched. The CDR3 extends over 17 amino acids. From germline, CDR1 is LNHDA and CDR2 SQIVND (reference sequence). CDR3 residues: CASSLVASGRATGELFF. As DNA, the CDR3 is TGTGCCAGTAGTTTGGTAGCTAGCGGGAGGGCCACCGGGGAGCTGTTTTTT.

The genes are TRBV2 and TRBJ1-6, with TRBD1 identical over 7 bases. The CDR3 is 14 amino acids. In germline, CDR1 is SNHLY, CDR2 FYNNEI. The junction had 5 bases not matched to a gene; V was cut back by 4 bases and J by 8 bases. In nucleotides, the CDR3 is TGTGCCAGCAGTGGGGACAGTTGGGATTCACCCCTCCACTTT. Its protein product is CASSGDSWDSPLHF.

The genes are TRBV9 and TRBJ2-7; D could derive from TRBD1 or TRBD2 (5 bases each). Germline values: CDR1 SGDLS, CDR2 YYNGEE. The CDR3 runs to 13 residues. The V and J ends lost 0 bases and 6 bases respectively, with 10 bases between them. The CDR3, as DNA: TGTGCCAGCAGCGTAGGTGGGGGAACCGAGCAGTACTTC. It specifies CASSVGGGTEQYF.

Remarks on this clone: The junction shows a germline mismatch at one end, possibly a read error. The J gene is TRBJ1-2, the V gene TRBV19, with 9 bases lining up with TRBD1. This CDR3 spans 15 amino acids. CDR1 LNHDA and CDR2 SQIVND come from the germline V gene (reference sequence). The DNA of the CDR3 is TGTGCCAGTAGGGGACAGGGAGCAACTAACTGTGGCTACACCTTC. Protein: CASRGQGATNCGYTF.

V is TRBV30 and J is TRBJ2-7; D tentatively fits TRBD1 or TRBD2 (6 bases each). CDR1 and CDR2 from the germline V gene are GTSNPN and SVGIG (reference sequence). The CDR3 spans 12 residues. Between the trimmed V and J ends, which lost 5 bases and 2 bases, there was a span of 10 bases. Here the CDR3 reads CAWGGQTYEQYF. The DNA of the CDR3 is TGTGCCTGGGGGGGGCAAACCTACGAGCAGTACTTC. Filled out from reference TRBV30 and TRBJ2-7, the complete variable domain reads SQTIHQWPATLVQPVGSPLSLECTVEGTSNPNLYWYRQAAGRGLQLLFYSVGIGQISSEVPQNLSASRPQDRQFILSSKKLLLSDSGFYLCAWGGQTYEQYFGPGTRLTVT.